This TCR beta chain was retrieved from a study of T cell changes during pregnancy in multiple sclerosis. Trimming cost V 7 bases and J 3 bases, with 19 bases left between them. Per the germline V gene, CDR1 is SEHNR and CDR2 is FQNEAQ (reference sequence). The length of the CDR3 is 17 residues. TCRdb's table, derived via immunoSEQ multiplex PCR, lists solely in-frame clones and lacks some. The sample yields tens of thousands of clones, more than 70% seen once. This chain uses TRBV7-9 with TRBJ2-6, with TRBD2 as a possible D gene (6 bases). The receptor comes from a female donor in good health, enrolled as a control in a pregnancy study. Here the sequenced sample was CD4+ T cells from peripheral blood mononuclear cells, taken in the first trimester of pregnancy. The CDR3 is CASKRTLPGGGANVLTF. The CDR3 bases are TGTGCCAGCAAGAGAACACTCCCCGGGGGTGGGGCCAACGTCCTGACTTTC. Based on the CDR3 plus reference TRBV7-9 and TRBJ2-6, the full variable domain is DTGVSQNPRHKITKRGQNVTFRCDPISEHNRLYWYRQTLGQGPEFLTYFQNEAQLEKSRLLSDRFSAERPKGSFSTLEIQRTEQGDSAMYLCASKRTLPGGGANVLTFGAGSRLTVL.